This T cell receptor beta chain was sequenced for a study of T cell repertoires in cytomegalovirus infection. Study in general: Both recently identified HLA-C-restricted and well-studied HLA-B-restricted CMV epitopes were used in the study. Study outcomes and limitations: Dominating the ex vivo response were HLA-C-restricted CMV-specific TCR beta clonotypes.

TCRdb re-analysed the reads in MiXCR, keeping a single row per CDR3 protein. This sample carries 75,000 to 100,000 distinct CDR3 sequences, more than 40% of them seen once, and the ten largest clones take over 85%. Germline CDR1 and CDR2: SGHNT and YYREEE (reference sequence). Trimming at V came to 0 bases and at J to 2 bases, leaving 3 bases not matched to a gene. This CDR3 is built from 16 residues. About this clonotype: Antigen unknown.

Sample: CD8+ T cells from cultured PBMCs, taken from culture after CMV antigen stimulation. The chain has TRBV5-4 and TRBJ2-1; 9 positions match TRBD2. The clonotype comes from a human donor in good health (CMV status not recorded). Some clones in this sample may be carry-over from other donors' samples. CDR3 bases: TGTGCCAGCAGCTTGGTACCTAGCGGGACCTACAATGAGCAGTTCTTC. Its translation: CASSLVPSGTYNEQFF.